The clone carrying this TCR beta chain showed up just once. This entry comes from a study of blood T cell repertoires in COVID-19. Study details: Whether acute or convalescent, the COVID-19 samples came from the United States, Italy and Spain. T cells, B-cell-depleted T cells, or PBMCs provided the cDNA or gDNA that served as material.

Methods used by the authors: Reference gene primer amplification yielded estimated nucleated cell counts. TCRdb's copy holds only in-frame clones and misses some; the assay was immunoSEQ multiplex PCR. V and J calls and clone size are copied from that table; D and trimming were computed from the DNA. This table holds around 190,000 clones, 80% found once. The TCR was taken from a man aged 65 to 79 with active or convalescent COVID-19. Sequenced material: peripheral blood.

The CDR3 sequence is CASNPQASTDTQYF. The DNA for the CDR3 is TGTGCCAGCAACCCACAGGCTAGCACAGATACGCAGTATTTT. The J gene is TRBJ2-3, the V gene TRBV18, with D perhaps matching TRBD1 (5 bases). Deletions cut 8 bases from V and 0 bases from J, with 12 bases between. CDR1 KGHSH and CDR2 LQKENI come from the germline V gene. The CDR3 runs 14 residues.